A single sample gave rise to the 23 T cell receptor beta chains below, sequenced in a study of T cell responses to AZD1222 COVID-19 vaccine. Here immunoSEQ multiplex PCR was the method, and the copy in TCRdb shows in-frame clones only, minus some. Of 84,000 or so clones listed, approximately 89% were seen once; the top ten hold under 20%. Source: peripheral blood, taken on day 0 of AZD1222 vaccination. Receptors were obtained from an adult in good health.

CDR3: CASSPVARNTEAFF. CDR3 sequence (DNA): TGTGCCAGCAGCCCGGTGGCCCGGAACACTGAAGCTTTCTTT. The chain couples TRBV6-2 or TRBV6-3 to TRBJ1-1; no reliable D call. V lost 6 bases and J lost 1, with 12 bases in between. CDR1 is MNHEY, CDR2 SVGEGT, per germline. The CDR3 contains 14 residues.

The chain uses TRBV27 and TRBJ1-3; weak D call: TRBD1 (5 bases). There are 16 residues in the CDR3. Germline lookup yields CDR1 MNHEY and CDR2 SMNVEV (reference sequence). The ends were cut back, 5 bases at V and 0 bases at J, with 14 bases in the middle. This CDR3 is CASSGNRGLSGNTIYF. The CDR3 DNA is TGTGCCAGCAGTGGAAACCGGGGCCTCTCTGGAAACACCATATATTTT.

The chain couples TRBV6-5 to TRBJ2-7; 12 nucleotides agree with TRBD2. This CDR3 has 14 residues. The germline gives CDR1 MNHEY, CDR2 SVGAGI. V lost 6 bases to trimming and J lost 6 bases; unmatched junction nucleotides: 6. CDR3 amino acids: CASSSPGLAGEQYF. The CDR3 DNA reads as TGTGCCAGCAGCTCTCCGGGACTAGCGGGCGAGCAGTACTTC.

The chain combines TRBV7-2 with TRBJ1-6; D perhaps matches TRBD1 (6 bases). The germline CDR1 and CDR2 sequences are SGHTA and FQGNSA. V lost 8 bases and J 9 bases, leaving 20 bases between the germline ends. The length of the CDR3 is 15 residues. The CDR3 nucleotides are TGTGCCAGCTGCCTATCGGGGGCAGTGGTTTCACCCCTCCACTTT. Residues: CASCLSGAVVSPLHF.

This chain uses TRBV11-3 with TRBJ2-2; maybe TRBD2 (5 bases). Germline values: CDR1 SGHNT, CDR2 YENEEA. The CDR3 is 14 residues long. V was shortened by 4 bases and J by 6 bases, with 12 bases between the two germline ends. The CDR3 spells CASSSYSEAGELFF. CDR3 in DNA: TGTGCCAGCAGCTCTTACTCGGAGGCCGGGGAGCTGTTTTTT.

The chain combines TRBV28 with TRBJ1-6; D remains unclear. The CDR3 totals 12 residues. Germline V gives CDR1 MDHEN, CDR2 SYDVKM. Trimming cost V 2 bases and J 16 bases, with 12 bases left between them. CDR3 nucleotides: TGTGCCAGCAGTTTAAAGGCTTTGTCGCTCCACTTT. It yields the protein CASSLKALSLHF.

The V and J genes are TRBV28 and TRBJ1-3; D unclear. V was cut by 4 bases and J by 1 base, with 5 bases left in between. Germline assignment: CDR1 MDHEN and CDR2 SYDVKM. This CDR3 spans 13 amino acids. For the CDR3, the DNA is TGTGCCAGCAGTTCGGGTTCTGGAAACACCATATATTTT. The encoded protein is CASSSGSGNTIYF. Drawing the rest from reference TRBV28 and TRBJ1-3, the complete variable domain is DVKVTQSSRYLVKRTGEKVFLECVQDMDHENMFWYRQDPGLGLRLIYFSYDVKMKEKGDIPEGYSVSREKKERFSLILESASTNQTSMYLCASSSGSGNTIYFGEGSWLTVV.

The chain links TRBV27 to TRBJ1-1; possibly TRBD1 for D (6 bases). From germline, CDR1 is MNHEY and CDR2 SMNVEV (reference sequence). V gave up 2 bases and J gave up 4 bases, with 11 bases separating them. The CDR3 has 14 residues. DNA of the CDR3: TGTGCCAGCAGTTTAAACAGGGAGAGCACTGAAGCTTTCTTT. It codes for CASSLNRESTEAFF.

This clone appeared once. This chain uses TRBV11-2 with TRBJ2-2, with D possibly matching TRBD1 (6 bases). Per germline, CDR1 SGHAT and CDR2 FQNNGV. Trimming took off 5 bases at V and 4 bases at J, with 14 bases between the two ends. The CDR3 sequence is 15 residues long. As DNA, the CDR3 is TGTGCCAGCAGCCCAAGGACAGTTGCCACCGGGGAGCTGTTTTTT. Amino acid sequence: CASSPRTVATGELFF.

This chain uses TRBV6-6 with TRBJ1-1; no clear D gene. The V end lost 5 bases, the J end lost 0 bases, and 19 bases lay between the germline ends. CDR1 is MNHNY, CDR2 SVGAGI, per germline (reference sequence). This CDR3 has 17 amino acids. Here the CDR3 DNA reads TGTGCCAGCAGTCTCTCGCTCGCATACTACATGAACACTGAAGCTTTCTTT. This sequence encodes CASSLSLAYYMNTEAFF.

V is TRBV11-2 and J is TRBJ1-5; TRBD1 matches 8 bases. V dropped 4 bases and J dropped 5; count of bases not matched to a gene: 4. Germline CDR1 and CDR2: SGHAT and FQNNGV. The CDR3 is made up of 14 amino acids. The CDR3: CASSYGTGDQPQHF. The CDR3 DNA reads TGTGCCAGCAGCTACGGGACAGGTGATCAGCCCCAGCATTTT.

The rearrangement joins TRBV27 to TRBJ2-2; D is unclear. The CDR3 has 18 residues. Germline CDR1 and CDR2: MNHEY and SMNVEV (reference sequence). Trimming stripped 2 bases from V and 5 bases from J, with 21 bases between. The CDR3 protein is CASSLRVRTADGTGELFF. CDR3 sequence (DNA): TGTGCCAGCAGTTTACGGGTGAGGACGGCCGATGGGACCGGGGAGCTGTTTTTT.

The CDR3 nucleotides read TGTGCCAGCAGTTCCACTTATCAGCCCCAGCATTTT. Residues: CASSSTYQPQHF. The chain carries TRBV28 and TRBJ1-5, with D uncertain. Germline V gene data show CDR1 as MDHEN and CDR2 as SYDVKM. This CDR3 region has 12 residues. Deletions cut 4 bases from V and 5 bases from J, with 6 bases between.

This clone was seen once. V gene TRBV19 combines with J gene TRBJ1-2; D is possibly TRBD1 (6 bases). The V end was cut by 3 bases, the J end by 7 bases, with 12 bases between. The CDR3 has 13 residues. Germline-derived CDR1 and CDR2 are LNHDA and SQIVND (reference sequence). Here the CDR3 DNA reads TGTGCCAGTAGTATTTTCAGGGGAGGTGGCTACACCTTC. Translating it yields CASSIFRGGGYTF.

The J gene is TRBJ1-4, the V gene TRBV29-1; D not resolved. Trimming shortened V by 7 bases and J by 8 bases, and 17 bases separated the two germline ends. From germline, CDR1 is SQVTM and CDR2 ANQGSEA. This CDR3 spans 13 amino acids. CDR3 sequence: CSAVDTVGEKLFF. CDR3 in DNA: TGCAGCGCTGTTGATACTGTAGGAGAAAAACTGTTTTTT. Full variable domain (outside the CDR3, taken from reference TRBV29-1 and TRBJ1-4): SAVISQKPSRDICQRGTSLTIQCQVDSQVTMMFWYRQQPGQSLTLIATANQGSEATYESGFVIDKFPISRPNLTFSTLTVSNMSPEDSSIYLCSAVDTVGEKLFFGSGTQLSVL.

This chain uses TRBV6-6 with TRBJ2-5, with no clear D. CDR3 length: 14 amino acids. The V end was cut by 5 bases, the J end by 4 bases, with 14 bases between. Germline V gene lookup returns CDR1 MNHNY and CDR2 SVGAGI (reference sequence). The CDR3 protein is CASSLPGGPETQYF. DNA of the CDR3: TGTGCCAGCAGTCTCCCCGGTGGGCCAGAGACCCAGTACTTC.

CDR3 protein: CASSLWASGRAATDTQYF. The CDR3, as DNA: TGTGCCAGCAGCTTGTGGGCTAGCGGGAGGGCCGCGACAGATACGCAGTATTTT. This chain connects TRBV5-6 to TRBJ2-3, with TRBD2 matching 12 bases. The CDR3 has 18 residues. The V gene's germline CDR1 is SGHDT and CDR2 YYEEEE. The V segment lost 1 base and the J segment 3 bases; nucleotides outside the gene matches: 9.

The chain carries TRBV4-2 and TRBJ2-5, with 9 bases that match TRBD2. The CDR3 runs to 15 residues. Germline V lookup: CDR1 LGHNA, CDR2 YNFKEQ. The J segment lost 5 bases and the V segment lost 4 bases, leaving 8 bases of the junction unmatched. The CDR3 here is CASSPGLAATETQYF. The DNA of the CDR3 is TGTGCCAGCAGCCCGGGACTAGCCGCTACGGAGACCCAGTACTTC.

By sample fraction, this clone is large. Here the CDR3 reads CASSSAGPGDQPQHF. The CDR3, as DNA: TGTGCCAGCAGCTCAGCAGGGCCGGGTGATCAGCCCCAGCATTTT. The rearrangement uses TRBV7-9 and TRBJ1-5; maybe TRBD1 (5 bases). V dropped 4 bases and J dropped 5 bases, with 15 bases sitting between them. There are 15 residues in the CDR3. Germline lookup yields CDR1 SEHNR and CDR2 FQNEAQ (reference sequence).

This rearrangement joins TRBV28 to TRBJ1-2; 7 bases are shared with TRBD1. Trimming at V came to 8 bases and at J to 7 bases, leaving 22 bases not matched to a gene. This CDR3 has 17 amino acids. CDR1 is MDHEN and CDR2 is SYDVKM in the germline V gene. CDR3: CASCPRTGGGWVFGYTF. For the CDR3, the DNA is TGTGCCAGCTGCCCCCGGACAGGCGGGGGTTGGGTCTTTGGCTACACCTTC.

The CDR3 loop is CATSDLHSYTF. For the CDR3, the DNA is TGTGCCACCAGTGATTTGCACAGCTACACCTTC. V and J are TRBV24-1 and TRBJ1-2; D is undetermined. The CDR3 is made up of 11 amino acids. The V gene lost 0 bases and the J gene lost 9 bases, with 4 bases spanning the gap. In germline, CDR1 is KGHDR, CDR2 SFDVKD.

The rearrangement links TRBV7-9 to TRBJ2-2; D remains ambiguous. V was cut by 10 bases and J by 0 bases, with 9 bases left in between. Germline CDR1 is SEHNR and CDR2 is FQNEAQ (reference sequence). The CDR3 sequence is 13 residues long. This chain's CDR3 is CATLDANTGELFF. Written as DNA, the CDR3 is TGTGCCACCCTGGATGCGAACACCGGGGAGCTGTTTTTT. Looking up the rest from reference TRBV7-9 and TRBJ2-2 gives the full variable domain: DTGVSQNPRHKITKRGQNVTFRCDPISEHNRLYWYRQTLGQGPEFLTYFQNEAQLEKSRLLSDRFSAERPKGSFSTLEIQRTEQGDSAMYLCATLDANTGELFFGEGSRLTVL.

CDR3 region: CASSLASGTYNEQFF. DNA for the CDR3: TGTGCCAGCAGCTTAGCTAGCGGGACCTACAATGAGCAGTTCTTC. V usage is TRBV11-3 and J usage is TRBJ2-1, with TRBD2 matching 9 bases. Germline CDR1 SGHNT, CDR2 YENEEA. The CDR3 consists of 15 residues. Trimming cost V 1 base and J 2 bases; bases outside gene matches: 0.